This T cell receptor beta chain came from a study of T cells in Graves' hyperthyroidism and ophthalmopathy. Regarding the study as a whole: Blood shared most expanded thyroid clonotypes above 0.001. Ophthalmopathy and stable hyperthyroidism were separated by a 13 V-J model.

Germline loops: CDR1 LNHDA, CDR2 SQIVND (reference sequence). CDR3 length equals 16 residues. Trimming removed 6 bases from V and 0 bases from J; junction bases left unmatched: 9. Researchers amplified the TCR beta CDR3 regions from RNA transcripts. HTBI primers drove first-round RT-PCR of the TCR CDR3. TCRdb used MiXCR to reprocess the multiplex PCR reads, holding one entry per CDR3 protein. The sample lists approximately 520,000 distinct CDR3 sequences, around 22% occurring once. To note about this clonotype: No antigen is known for it.

The source of this sequence is a woman in her 30s with Graves' ophthalmopathy. The gene calls are TRBV19 and TRBJ2-7; 9 nucleotides line up with TRBD1. The sample consisted of blood. The CDR3 nucleotides are TGTGCCAGTAGCCGCCGAACAGGGGGCCTCTCCTACGAGCAGTACTTC. Protein sequence: CASSRRTGGLSYEQYF.